These 13 T cell receptor beta chains were sequenced from one sample in a study of cytomegalovirus exposure and HLA in healthy donors. PCR used 60 Vbeta primers and 13 Jbeta primers. Data came from immunoSEQ multiplex PCR; TCRdb stores just in-frame clones and leaves some out. This table has 85,000 to 100,000 clones, under 80% appearing once. The sample taken for sequencing was PBMCs. The receptors stem from a human donor in good health.

The chain links TRBV4-1 to TRBJ1-2; D is perhaps TRBD1 (5 bases). V lost 0 bases and J lost 7, with 9 bases in between. CDR1 is MGHRA, CDR2 YSYEKL, per germline. The CDR3 is made up of 13 amino acids. CDR3 bases: TGCGCCAGCAGCCAAGAACAGGCCCTTGGCTACACCTTC. It encodes CASSQEQALGYTF.

This rearrangement joins TRBV19 to TRBJ1-6; 9 positions agree with TRBD1. CDR1 is LNHDA and CDR2 is SQIVND in the germline V gene (reference sequence). Losses at the gene ends were 5 bases for V and 11 bases for J; bases not matched to a gene: 10. CDR3 length equals 15 residues. CDR3 in amino acids: CASSESTGGAPPLHF. CDR3 in DNA: TGTGCCAGTAGTGAATCGACAGGGGGAGCGCCACCCCTCCACTTT. The complete variable domain, with remaining parts taken from reference TRBV19 and TRBJ1-6, reads DGGITQSPKYLFRKEGQNVTLSCEQNLNHDAMYWYRQDPGQGLRLIYYSQIVNDFQKGDIAEGYSVSREKKESFPLTVTSAQKNPTAFYLCASSESTGGAPPLHFGNGTRLTVT.

The chain links TRBV7-8 to TRBJ2-3; 8 bases line up with TRBD2. The CDR3 is 14 amino acids. With 1 base clipped from V and 6 bases from J, the junction kept 3 bases outside the gene matches. The germline gives CDR1 SGHVS, CDR2 FQNEAQ. The DNA for the CDR3 is TGTGCCAGCAGCTTAGATTCTAGCGGGGATACGCAGTATTTT. It is translated as CASSLDSSGDTQYF.

The chain carries TRBV6-6 and TRBJ2-1, with TRBD2 matching over 8 bases. V shed 8 bases and J 3 bases; nucleotides not matched to a gene: 12. The CDR3 is 16 amino acids. CDR1 MNHNY and CDR2 SVGAGI come from the germline V gene (reference sequence). The CDR3 spells CASDQRAGGLYNEQFF. The CDR3 nucleotides read TGTGCCAGCGACCAGAGGGCGGGGGGCCTCTACAATGAGCAGTTCTTC.

The CDR3, as DNA: TGTGCCAGCGGATCAGGGTTTGGGGAGACCCAGTACTTC. Its protein is CASGSGFGETQYF. This chain connects TRBV27 to TRBJ2-5, with a tentative D call TRBD1 (5 bases). The germline CDR1 and CDR2 sequences are MNHEY and SMNVEV (reference sequence). This CDR3 contains 13 residues. The V gene lost 8 bases and the J gene lost 5 bases, with 15 bases spanning the gap.

The gene calls are TRBV5-6 and TRBJ1-5, with D possibly being TRBD1 (5 bases). The germline V gene has CDR1 SGHDT and CDR2 YYEEEE. The V end lost 2 bases, the J end lost 6 bases, and 24 bases lay between the germline ends. CDR3 length equals 18 residues. The CDR3 sequence is CASSFGGLMGGMFQPQHF. The CDR3 bases are TGTGCCAGCAGCTTCGGGGGTTTGATGGGGGGAATGTTTCAGCCCCAGCATTTT.

The chain joins TRBV11-3 to TRBJ2-7; 7 nucleotides line up with TRBD2. The CDR3 is made up of 15 amino acids. The V and J ends lost 2 bases and 2 bases, in that order; junction bases with no gene match: 6. From germline, CDR1 is SGHNT and CDR2 YENEEA. The CDR3 spells CASSLSSGNPYEQYF. The CDR3 region has the DNA TGTGCCAGCAGCTTATCTAGCGGCAATCCCTACGAGCAGTACTTC.

As for this clone: Mismatch with germline at one junction end may stem from a read error. This chain links TRBV6-1 with TRBJ1-1; D is perhaps TRBD1 (6 bases). CDR3 length: 13 amino acids. The germline V gene has CDR1 MNHNS and CDR2 SASEGT. The CDR3 spells CASSEVRTVLTGF. As DNA, the CDR3 is TGTGCCAGCAGTGAAGTGCGGACAGTCCTCACGGGGTTT.

V usage is TRBV7-9 and J usage is TRBJ1-1; D is unresolved. The CDR3 is made up of 15 amino acids. Trimming took off 3 bases at V and 6 bases at J, with 17 bases between the two ends. Per germline, CDR1 SEHNR and CDR2 FQNEAQ (reference sequence). In nucleotides, the CDR3 is TGTGCCAGCAGCTTTTTGTCGGGGAACGACGCTGAAGCTTTCTTT. Amino acid sequence: CASSFLSGNDAEAFF.

The V gene is TRBV15, the J gene TRBJ1-2; possibly TRBD1 for D (6 bases). CDR1 and CDR2 (germline): LNHNV, YYDKDF (reference sequence). Between the trimmed V and J ends, which lost 1 base and 5 bases, there was a span of 11 bases. The CDR3 extends over 14 amino acids. CDR3 bases: TGTGCCACCAGCAGAGCAGGGGCACGGTATGGCTACACCTTC. Translated, it gives CATSRAGARYGYTF.

The chain recombines TRBV9 with TRBJ2-7, with no clear D. The CDR3 spans 13 residues. Germline V lookup: CDR1 SGDLS, CDR2 YYNGEE. Trimming stripped 2 bases from V and 3 bases from J, with 9 bases between. The DNA of the CDR3 is TGTGCCAGCAGCGTTGCCCCCAGCTACGAGCAGTACTTC. Amino acids: CASSVAPSYEQYF.

As concerns this clone: At one end the junction does not follow the germline gene, possibly because of a read error. This chain uses TRBV7-6 with TRBJ2-5; 12 bases are shared with TRBD2. The CDR3 runs 16 residues. CDR1 is SGHVS, CDR2 FNYEAQ, per germline. The CDR3 sequence is CASSPTSGGNGEAQYF. The CDR3 bases are TGTGCCAGCAGCCCGACTAGCGGGGGTAACGGAGAGGCCCAGTACTTC.

The rearrangement links TRBV5-1 to TRBJ1-3; 7 bases agree with TRBD1. After removal of 3 bases from V and 0 bases from J, the junction contained 3 bases not matched to a gene. The CDR3 sequence is 15 residues long. CDR1 and CDR2 (germline): SGHRS, YFSETQ. DNA of the CDR3: TGCGCCAGCAGCTCGGGGGACAGCTCTGGAAACACCATATATTTT. This encodes CASSSGDSSGNTIYF.